Listed below are T cell receptor beta chains from one sample, sequenced in a study of T-cell reconstitution after alpha-beta-depleted transplantation in children. TCRdb redid the calling of the PCR reads with MiXCR, one entry per CDR3 protein. The data contain about 980,000 distinct CDR3 sequences, about 29% of them singletons. Sample: PBMCs, mostly from graft donor cells, taken 360 days after TCRalphabeta/CD19-depleted stem cell transplant. The source is a boy in the first two years of life who had a stem cell transplant for SCID, so the T cells may come from the graft donor. CDR3s include the opening cysteine and the closing phenylalanine or tryptophan. A D gene is named only where the DNA matches it firmly. A clone size is listed for some rows: how often the clone was seen (once, few, many), or a class if it is expanded.

v_call,j_call,clone_size,d_call,cdr3_nt,cdr3_aa
TRBV28,TRBJ2-7,-,TRBD1,TGTGCCAGCAGCCCCGGAGGGACAGGCTTCGGCGAGCAGTACTTC,CASSPGGTGFGEQYF
TRBV21-1,TRBJ2-6,-,-,TGTGCCAGCGGTTTAGAGGGGGACTCTGGGGCCAACGTCCTGACTTTC,CASGLEGDSGANVLTF
TRBV4-1,TRBJ1-4,-,-,TGCGCCAGCAGCCAAGAAGGAGATGAAAAACTGTTTTTT,CASSQEGDEKLFF
TRBV20-1,TRBJ2-1,-,TRBD1,TGCAGTGCCCTGGCGAGACAGGGGGCAATGAAGCAGTTCTTC,CSALARQGAMKQFF
TRBV6-5,TRBJ2-3,-,TRBD2,TGTGCCAGCAGTTACCGTAAGCGGGGAGATACGCAGTATTTT,CASSYRKRGDTQYF
TRBV5-1,TRBJ1-1,-,TRBD1,TGCGCCAGCAGCCCGGGACAGGGGCTGTTGGGCACTGAAGCTTTCTTT,CASSPGQGLLGTEAFF
TRBV4-3,TRBJ2-7,few,-,TGCGCCAGCAGCCAAGTCGTGACGGACGGAGTCTACGAGCAGTACTTC,CASSQVVTDGVYEQYF
TRBV5-1,TRBJ1-1,-,-,TGCGCCAGCAGCTTGGGGGTGATCGGCACTGAAGCTTTCTTT,CASSLGVIGTEAFF
TRBV5-5,TRBJ2-7,few,TRBD1,TGTGCCAGCAGCTTGGCCGACAGGGCAGTCTACGAGCAGTACTTC,CASSLADRAVYEQYF
TRBV20-1,TRBJ2-2,-,-,TGCAGTGCTCGTGACAGGCAGCACACCGGGGAGCTGTTTTTT,CSARDRQHTGELFF
TRBV20-1,TRBJ1-1,-,-,TGCAGTGCTAGTTGGGGGGAGACTGAAGCTTTCTTT,CSASWGETEAFF
TRBV7-1,TRBJ2-5,-,TRBD1,TGTGCCAGCAGCCTCCAGACAGGGGTCCGGTGGGAGACCCAGTACTTC,CASSLQTGVRWETQYF
TRBV5-1,TRBJ2-1,once,TRBD1,TGCGCCAGCAGCCATCGCTGGCCCAAACAGGGGGTGTACTACAATGAGCAGTTCTTC,CASSHRWPKQGVYYNEQFF
TRBV12-3/TRBV12-4,TRBJ1-2,-,-,TGTGCCAGCAGTTTAGGTAAAGGGACGAATGGCTACACCTTC,CASSLGKGTNGYTF
TRBV7-2,TRBJ2-3,many,TRBD2,TGTGCCAGCACCTTCGGACTAGTGGCAGATACGCAGTATTTT,CASTFGLVADTQYF
TRBV5-1,TRBJ2-7,-,-,TGCGCCAGCAGCTTTATCAAGGGCGCCTACGAGCAGTACTTC,CASSFIKGAYEQYF
TRBV6-2/TRBV6-3,TRBJ2-4,few,-,TGTGCCAGCAGTTACGTCAACATTCAGTACTTC,CASSYVNIQYF
TRBV27,TRBJ2-5,-,TRBD2,TGTGCCAGCAGTTTATCTCTCCTAGCGGGCCAGTACTTC,CASSLSLLAGQYF
TRBV29-1,TRBJ2-1,-,TRBD1,TGCAGCGTTGAATACGTACAGGGGGCGATTGAGCAGTTCTTC,CSVEYVQGAIEQFF
TRBV5-1,TRBJ2-2,-,TRBD2,TGCGCCAGCAGCTTGGCGTTTAGCGGGAGTACGAACACCGGGGAGCTGTTTTTT,CASSLAFSGSTNTGELFF
TRBV4-2,TRBJ1-1,-,TRBD1,TGTGCCACCAGGCGCCTGGGGGTGACAGGGGCTACTGAAGCTTTCTTT,CATRRLGVTGATEAFF
TRBV4-1,TRBJ2-7,-,-,TGCGCCAGCAGCCAAGATCATCCCATTCAGGGTCGCAGGAACGAGCAGTACTTC,CASSQDHPIQGRRNEQYF
TRBV7-9,TRBJ1-1,-,-,TGTGCCAGCAGCTTAAACCGGCTTGTGGCTTTCTTT,CASSLNRLVAFF
TRBV5-1,TRBJ2-4,-,TRBD2,TGCGCCAGCAGCTTACGGACTAGCGCCCTAGCCAAAAACATTCAGTACTTC,CASSLRTSALAKNIQYF
TRBV20-1,TRBJ2-7,few,TRBD2,TGCAGTGCTAGAGCCATTAGCGGGGGCTCCTACGAGCAGTACTTC,CSARAISGGSYEQYF
TRBV25-1,TRBJ2-3,-,-,TGTGCCAGCAGTGAGAGTTGGTCGGGGCCAGATACGCAGTATTTT,CASSESWSGPDTQYF
TRBV11-2,TRBJ2-3,-,-,TGTGCCAGCAGCTTAGGAGCTTCCCTTGCCACAGATACGCAGTATTTT,CASSLGASLATDTQYF
TRBV4-3,TRBJ2-1,-,-,TGCGCCAGCAGCCAAGCGGAAGGACTGGGCAATGAGCAGTTCTTC,CASSQAEGLGNEQFF
TRBV20-1,TRBJ2-1,-,-,TGCAGTGCTAGAGGCCAGGGCGGTGAGCAGTTCTTC,CSARGQGGEQFF
TRBV12-3/TRBV12-4,TRBJ2-3,few,TRBD1,TGTGCCAGCAGCACCGGGACAGGGGGAAGCACAGATACGCAGTATTTT,CASSTGTGGSTDTQYF
TRBV5-1,TRBJ2-2,many,-,TGCGCCAGCACCCCCAAGGGTACAGCGCCTACGAACACCGGGGAGCTGTTTTTT,CASTPKGTAPTNTGELFF
TRBV4-2,TRBJ2-1,few,TRBD2,TGTGCCAGCAGCCAAGAAACTAGCGGCAAATACAATGAGCAGTTCTTC,CASSQETSGKYNEQFF
TRBV5-1,TRBJ2-1,-,TRBD2,TGCGCCAGCAGCTTCTTCGGGGGGATCAACAATGAGCAGTTCTTC,CASSFFGGINNEQFF
TRBV7-2,TRBJ1-4,-,-,TGTGCCAGCAAGGTCCGAGCAACTAATGAAAAACTGTTTTTT,CASKVRATNEKLFF
TRBV5-1,TRBJ2-5,-,TRBD1,TGCGCCAGCAGCTTGGCCCGGACAGGCCTCCAAGAGACCCAGTACTTC,CASSLARTGLQETQYF
TRBV7-9,TRBJ2-5,-,-,TGTGCCAGCAGCCAGGGGTTGAGTCAAGAGACCCAGTACTTC,CASSQGLSQETQYF
TRBV4-1,TRBJ2-5,-,-,TGCGCCAGCAGCCAGGTAGCGATGCGGGGAGAGACCCAGTACTTC,CASSQVAMRGETQYF
TRBV7-3,TRBJ1-6,-,TRBD1,TGTGCCAGCAGCTTAAATGGCAGGGGGTATAATTCACCCCTCCACTTT,CASSLNGRGYNSPLHF
TRBV12-3/TRBV12-4,TRBJ2-7,-,-,TGTGCCACCGGACTGACGTCCTACGAGCAGTACTTC,CATGLTSYEQYF
TRBV6-5,TRBJ2-2,few,-,TGTGCCAGCAGTTACTCACCGGGACTGATAAACACCGGGGAGCTGTTTTTT,CASSYSPGLINTGELFF
TRBV28,TRBJ2-7,-,TRBD2,TGTGCCAGCAGTTCCCAAATAACTAGCGCGAGCTCCTACGAGCAGTACTTC,CASSSQITSASSYEQYF
TRBV7-9,TRBJ2-2,many,-,TGTGCCAGCAGCTCGGGCAACACCGGGGAGCTGTTTTTT,CASSSGNTGELFF
TRBV28,TRBJ2-5,few,TRBD1,TGTGCCAGCAGTCGGGACAGGGTGAAAGAGACCCAGTACTTC,CASSRDRVKETQYF
TRBV2,TRBJ1-5,-,TRBD1,TGTGCCAGCAGGACAGGGAGGGTGAGCAATCAGCCCCAGCATTTT,CASRTGRVSNQPQHF
TRBV9,TRBJ2-3,few,-,TGTGCCAGCAGCGTAGAATCCCGGGGAGATACGCAGTATTTT,CASSVESRGDTQYF
TRBV29-1,TRBJ2-2,few,TRBD2,TGCAGCGTAGCGGGGGCGGGTGGAGCGAACACCGGGGAGCTGTTTTTT,CSVAGAGGANTGELFF
TRBV5-1,TRBJ1-2,-,-,TGCGCCAGCAGCTTATTTCGCGGGTCACCTAACTATGGCTACACCTTC,CASSLFRGSPNYGYTF